This T cell receptor (beta chain) originates from a study of cytomegalovirus exposure and HLA in healthy donors. The length of the CDR3 is 16 residues. The J segment lost 2 bases and the V segment lost 4 bases, leaving 6 bases of the junction unmatched. The germline V gene encodes CDR1 LNHDA and CDR2 SQIVND (reference sequence). A note on this clone: The antigen remains undetermined.

PCR was performed using 60 Vbeta and 13 Jbeta primers. The table came from immunoSEQ multiplex PCR; TCRdb's copy has only in-frame clones and leaves some out. Of 150,000 or so clones listed, just under 75% are singletons. Study-wide points: Reportedly, HLA-A and HLA-B alleles of most subjects were accurately predicted from TCR beta. In a later analysis, at a false discovery rate of 0.05, 16,951 TCR beta sequences matched HLA alleles.

Sequences were obtained from PBMCs. The chain uses TRBV19 and TRBJ2-3; 10 bases line up with TRBD2. The receptor was isolated from a woman between 18 and 30 years old in good health and CMV-seronegative. Here the CDR3 reads CASSTRTSGYTDTQYF. In nucleotides, the CDR3 is TGTGCCAGTAGTACCCGGACTAGCGGATACACAGATACGCAGTATTTT.